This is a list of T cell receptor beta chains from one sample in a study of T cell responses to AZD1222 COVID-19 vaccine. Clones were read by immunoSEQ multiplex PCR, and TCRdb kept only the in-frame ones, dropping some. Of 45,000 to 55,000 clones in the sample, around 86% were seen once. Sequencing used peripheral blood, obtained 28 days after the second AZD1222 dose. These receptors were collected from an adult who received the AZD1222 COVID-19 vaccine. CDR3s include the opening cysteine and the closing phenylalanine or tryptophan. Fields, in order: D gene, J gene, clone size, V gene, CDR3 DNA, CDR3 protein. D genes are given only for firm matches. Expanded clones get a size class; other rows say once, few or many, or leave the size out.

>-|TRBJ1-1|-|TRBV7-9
TGTGCCAGCAGCCCCAAAGAGCGTTTGTCTCTCGAAGCTTTCTTT
CASSPKERLSLEAFF
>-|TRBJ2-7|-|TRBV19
TGTGCCAGTAGTCCCCCGAGGGGTGGCTCCTACGAGCAGTACTTC
CASSPPRGGSYEQYF
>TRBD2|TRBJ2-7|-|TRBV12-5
TGTGCTAGTGGTTCCGGGGGGTTCCGGGGCGAGCAGTACTTC
CASGSGGFRGEQYF
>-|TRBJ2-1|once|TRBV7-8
TGTGCCAGCAGCTTAGTCGATGAGCAGTTCTTC
CASSLVDEQFF
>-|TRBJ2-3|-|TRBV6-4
TGTGCCAGCAGTGACAGGGCCACAGATACGCAGTATTTT
CASSDRATDTQYF
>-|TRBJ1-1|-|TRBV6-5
TGTGCCAGCAGTTACCAAGGGGGGCGGGGCACTGAAGCTTTCTTT
CASSYQGGRGTEAFF
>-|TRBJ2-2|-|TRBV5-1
TGCGCCAGCAGCTTCGAGGGCCTGAACACCGGGGAGCTGTTTTTT
CASSFEGLNTGELFF
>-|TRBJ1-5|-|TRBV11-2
TGTGCCAGCAGCTTAGGGGGGCCGGTGGGGCCCCAGCATTTT
CASSLGGPVGPQHF
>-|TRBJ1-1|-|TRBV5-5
TGTGCCAGCAGCTTGAGGCAGGGAGGGAGGGGAAACACTGAAGCTTTCTTT
CASSLRQGGRGNTEAFF
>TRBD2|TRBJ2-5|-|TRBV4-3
TGCGCCAGCAGCCAAGATACGGCTAGCGGGAGGGCCGGGCAAGAGACCCAGTACTTC
CASSQDTASGRAGQETQYF
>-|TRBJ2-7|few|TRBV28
TGTGCCAGCAGTTTGACGGGGTACGAGCAGTACTTC
CASSLTGYEQYF
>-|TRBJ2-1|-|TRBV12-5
TGTGCTAGTGGTCGGGACTCCAAGCCCCTCGGTGAGCAGTTCTTC
CASGRDSKPLGEQFF
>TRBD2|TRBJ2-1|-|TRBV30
TGTGCCTGGAGCAGACTAGCGGGAGGTGCTGGTGAGCAGTTCTTC
CAWSRLAGGAGEQFF
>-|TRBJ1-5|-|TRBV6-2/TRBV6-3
TGTGCCAGCAGTACCCTAGGGGGGCCGAATCAGCCCCAGCATTTT
CASSTLGGPNQPQHF
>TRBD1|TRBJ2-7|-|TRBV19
TGTGCCAGCGGGACAGATATTTTATACGAGCAGTACTTC
CASGTDILYEQYF
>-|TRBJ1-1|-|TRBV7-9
TGTGCCAGCAGCTTAGAGGGGATGAACACTGAAGCTTTCTTT
CASSLEGMNTEAFF
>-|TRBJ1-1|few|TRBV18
TGTGCCAGCTCAACCCCGTGGGAAGGGAACACTGAAGCTTTCTTT
CASSTPWEGNTEAFF
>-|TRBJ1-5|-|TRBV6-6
TGTGCCAGCGCGCCACGACAGAGCAATCAGCCCCAGCATTTT
CASAPRQSNQPQHF
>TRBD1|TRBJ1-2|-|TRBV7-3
TGTGCCAGCAGCCCAGACAGGGGTTATGGCTACACCTTC
CASSPDRGYGYTF
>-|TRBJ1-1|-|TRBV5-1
TGCGCCAGCAGCTTGCTTCGGCAGGAGAACACTGAAGCTTTCTTT
CASSLLRQENTEAFF
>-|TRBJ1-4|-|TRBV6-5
TGTGCCAGCAGTTACAATTGGGGGAGGACTAATGAAAAACTGTTTTTT
CASSYNWGRTNEKLFF
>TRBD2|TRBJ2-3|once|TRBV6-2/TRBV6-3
TGTGCCAGCAGTTTACTAGCGGGAGTTTCAGATACGCAGTATTTT
CASSLLAGVSDTQYF
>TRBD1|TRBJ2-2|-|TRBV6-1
TGTGCCAGCAGTGAAGCTCCGGGACAGGGGCGGGGCGGGCTATACACCGGGGAGCTGTTTTTT
CASSEAPGQGRGGLYTGELFF
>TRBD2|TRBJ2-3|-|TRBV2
TGTGCCAGCACGGTCGCTAGCGGGAGGACAGATACGCAGTATTTT
CASTVASGRTDTQYF
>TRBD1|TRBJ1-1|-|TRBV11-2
TGTGCCAGCAGCTTACGGGGGACAGGGAGCACTGAAGCTTTCTTT
CASSLRGTGSTEAFF
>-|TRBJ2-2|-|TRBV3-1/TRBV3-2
TGTGCCAGCAGCCAAGTTGGAGGGGCGGCCGGGGAGCTGTTTTTT
CASSQVGGAAGELFF
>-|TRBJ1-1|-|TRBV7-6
TGTGCCAGCAGCGAAAACACTGAAGCTTTCTTT
CASSENTEAFF
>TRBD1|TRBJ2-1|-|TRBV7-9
TGTGCCAGCAGCTTAGCTCCGGGACAGAAAACCTACAATGAGCAGTTCTTC
CASSLAPGQKTYNEQFF
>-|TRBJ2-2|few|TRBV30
TGTGCCTGGAGTGTAGGACTTCAGACCGGGGAGCTGTTTTTT
CAWSVGLQTGELFF
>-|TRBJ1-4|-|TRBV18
TGTGCCAGCTCACCATCGAGTGGGGCGGCCAATGAAAAACTGTTTTTT
CASSPSSGAANEKLFF
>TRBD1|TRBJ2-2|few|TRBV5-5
TGTGCCAGCAGCTCCACAGGGGCCACAAACACCGGGGAGCTGTTTTTT
CASSSTGATNTGELFF
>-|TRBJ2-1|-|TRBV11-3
TGTGCCAGCAGCCTATCTGGCGACGTGAATGAGCAGTTCTTC
CASSLSGDVNEQFF
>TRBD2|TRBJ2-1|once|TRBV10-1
TGCGCCAGCAGTAGACTAGCGGGAGTACCCGAGCAGTTCTTC
CASSRLAGVPEQFF
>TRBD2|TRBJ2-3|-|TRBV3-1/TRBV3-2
TGTGCCAGCAGCGACCCCCGTTCTAGCGGGACTAGCACAGATACGCAGTATTTT
CASSDPRSSGTSTDTQYF
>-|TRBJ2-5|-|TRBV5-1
TGCGCCAGCAGCTTGGGTGGGAGCGATGGTGAGACCCAGTACTTC
CASSLGGSDGETQYF
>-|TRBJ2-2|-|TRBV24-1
TGTGCCACCACGGACGGAGGGGAGCTGTTTTTT
CATTDGGELFF
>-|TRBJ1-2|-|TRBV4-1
TGCGCCAGCAGCATGCGAAATCGGGATCGTGGCTACACCTTC
CASSMRNRDRGYTF
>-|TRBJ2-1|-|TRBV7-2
TGTGCCAGCAGGCCCCACTTGGCCCCTGGGCCAAATGAGCAGTTCTTC
CASRPHLAPGPNEQFF
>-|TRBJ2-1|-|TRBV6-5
TGTGCCAGCAGTTTGGGACGGGGCTCCTACAATGAGCAGTTCTTC
CASSLGRGSYNEQFF
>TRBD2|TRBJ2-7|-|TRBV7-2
TGTGCCAGCAGCACTACTAGCGGGAGGGCGGAGGAGCAGTACTTC
CASSTTSGRAEEQYF
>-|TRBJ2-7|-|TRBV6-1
TGTGCCAGCAGTGAAGCGGGAACGGGGGAGCAGTACTTC
CASSEAGTGEQYF
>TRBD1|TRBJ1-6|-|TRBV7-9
TGTGCCAGCAGCCCCCAGACAGGGGGAAATTCACCCCTCCACTTT
CASSPQTGGNSPLHF
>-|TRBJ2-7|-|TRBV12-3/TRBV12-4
TGTGCCAGCAGTTTGCTGGGTCCCTACGAGCAGTACTTC
CASSLLGPYEQYF
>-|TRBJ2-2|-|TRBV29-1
TGCAGCGTTGACCCGGGGACCGGGGAGCTGTTTTTT
CSVDPGTGELFF